Listed here are 18 T cell receptor beta chains from one sample, sequenced in a study of cytomegalovirus exposure and HLA in healthy donors. The PCR was carried out with 60 Vbeta primers and 13 Jbeta primers. Data came from immunoSEQ multiplex PCR; TCRdb stores just in-frame clones and leaves some out. In the table there are 180,000 or so clones, just under 80% of which are singletons. Sequenced material: PBMCs. These receptors originate from a female donor in good health and CMV-seronegative.

The chain carries TRBV27 and TRBJ2-1, with TRBD1 identical over 7 bases. Trimming cost V 6 bases and J 3 bases; bases outside gene matches: 8. CDR1 MNHEY and CDR2 SMNVEV come from the germline V gene (reference sequence). This CDR3 is 15 amino acids long. The CDR3 DNA follows: TGTGCCAGCAGGGAAGGGGGCACAATCTACAATGAGCAGTTCTTC. Its protein is CASREGGTIYNEQFF.

The chain combines TRBV19 with TRBJ1-1; TRBD1 matches 8 bases. The CDR3 loop spans 14 amino acids. V gave up 11 bases and J gave up 1 base; unmatched junction bases: 9. Germline loops: CDR1 LNHDA, CDR2 SQIVND (reference sequence). CDR3 in DNA: TGTGCCGTACGCAGGGGGCAGGGGAACACTGAAGCTTTCTTT. As protein: CAVRRGQGNTEAFF.

Remarks on this clone: Other DNA sequences in this sample translate to the same CDR3. This sequence joins TRBV4-3 and TRBJ2-2; 15 nucleotides align to TRBD2. The junction had 6 bases not matched to a gene; V was cut back by 0 bases and J by 7 bases. This CDR3 region has 18 residues. Per germline, CDR1 LGHNA and CDR2 YSLEER. This CDR3 reads CASSQDGTSGRSGGELFF. The CDR3 DNA reads as TGCGCCAGCAGCCAAGACGGGACTAGCGGGAGGAGCGGCGGGGAGCTGTTTTTT.

This clone was detected only once. V is TRBV2 and J is TRBJ1-6; TRBD1 matches at 9 bases. This CDR3 is built from 16 residues. Germline V CDR1 and CDR2: SNHLY, FYNNEI. J gave up 3 bases and V 6 bases, and 6 bases lay outside the gene matches. This CDR3 reads CASSHDRGNYNSPLHF. The CDR3 bases are TGTGCCAGCAGCCACGACAGGGGGAACTATAATTCACCCCTCCACTTT.

This clone was recorded a few times. This rearrangement joins TRBV9 to TRBJ1-3; weak D call: TRBD1 (6 bases). Germline V CDR1 and CDR2: SGDLS, YYNGEE. The germline V and J ends were trimmed by 4 bases and 1 base, with 24 bases remaining between them. The CDR3 runs to 19 residues. CDR3 in amino acids: CASSPHARGGQGSGNTIYF. CDR3 in DNA: TGTGCCAGCAGCCCTCACGCCCGGGGGGGGCAGGGATCTGGAAACACCATATATTTT.

The gene calls are TRBV10-3 and TRBJ1-6; 9 nucleotides align to TRBD1. There are 14 residues in the CDR3. V dropped 5 bases and J dropped 6; count of bases not matched to a gene: 2. Germline V CDR1 and CDR2: ENHRY, SYGVKD. The CDR3 sequence: CAISMTGGNSPLHF. DNA for the CDR3: TGTGCCATCAGTATGACAGGGGGTAATTCACCCCTCCACTTT.

The chain joins TRBV27 to TRBJ2-2, with D perhaps matching TRBD1 (6 bases). The CDR3 contains 16 residues. Germline CDR1 is MNHEY and CDR2 is SMNVEV (reference sequence). V was trimmed by 8 bases and J by 0 bases, leaving 16 bases between them. The CDR3 bases are TGTGCCAGCCACGACCCGGGACACTCGAACACCGGGGAGCTGTTTTTT. Translation gives CASHDPGHSNTGELFF.

The gene calls are TRBV9 and TRBJ1-3; 9 bases agree with TRBD1. Germline V gives CDR1 SGDLS, CDR2 YYNGEE. With 0 bases clipped from V and 4 bases from J, the junction kept 2 bases outside the gene matches. This CDR3 contains 15 residues. DNA of the CDR3: TGTGCCAGCAGCGTAGGGACAGGGGCCGGAAACACCATATATTTT. Translated, it gives CASSVGTGAGNTIYF.

This clone showed up just a few times. The CDR3 nucleotides are TGTGCCAGCAGCCGCAAGACTTCTGGAAACACCATATATTTT. Protein: CASSRKTSGNTIYF. The rearrangement uses TRBV6-6 and TRBJ1-3; D is uncertain. Germline V gene data show CDR1 as MNHNY and CDR2 as SVGAGI (reference sequence). This CDR3 region has 14 residues. Between the trimmed V and J ends, which lost 6 bases and 1 base, there was a span of 10 bases.

This clone came up once. CDR3 in DNA: TGTGCCAGTAGATACAGGGATGGCTACACCTTC. It encodes CASRYRDGYTF. V usage is TRBV19 and J usage is TRBJ1-2; D is perhaps TRBD1 (6 bases). Trimming cost V 6 bases and J 6 bases, with 8 bases left between them. Germline V gives CDR1 LNHDA, CDR2 SQIVND (reference sequence). This CDR3 is built from 11 residues.

This chain links TRBV19 with TRBJ1-2; tentatively, D is TRBD1 (6 bases). The CDR3 sequence is 14 residues long. V was clipped by 7 bases and J by 3 bases, with 15 bases between them. Germline V CDR1 and CDR2: LNHDA, SQIVND (reference sequence). The CDR3 coding sequence is TGTGCCAGTATCGGGGGGGGCTTCGACTATGGCTACACCTTC. This codes for CASIGGGFDYGYTF.

The rearrangement joins TRBV7-2 to TRBJ1-3; 9 bases map to TRBD1. The CDR3 spans 14 residues. V gave up 5 bases and J gave up 8 bases; unmatched junction bases: 7. The germline V gene has CDR1 SGHTA and CDR2 FQGNSA. The CDR3 sequence is CASSQSTGGHTIYF. CDR3 DNA sequence: TGTGCCAGCAGCCAGTCGACAGGGGGACACACCATATATTTT.

The chain links TRBV6-5 to TRBJ2-7; TRBD2 agrees at 7 bases. The CDR3 contains 13 residues. From germline, CDR1 is MNHEY and CDR2 SVGAGI. V lost 5 bases to trimming and J lost 3 bases; unmatched junction nucleotides: 4. The CDR3, as DNA: TGTGCCAGCAGTCACCGGACTAGCTACGAGCAGTACTTC. It is translated as CASSHRTSYEQYF.

The V and J genes are TRBV27 and TRBJ1-5; 8 nucleotides match TRBD1. This CDR3 has 16 amino acids. The trim removed 2 bases at V and 6 bases at J, leaving 9 bases unmatched. Germline CDR1 MNHEY, CDR2 SMNVEV (reference sequence). The CDR3 nucleotides read TGTGCCAGCAGTTTAGCAGGGGGCGGATTAAGTCAGCCCCAGCATTTT. This sequence encodes CASSLAGGGLSQPQHF.

V and J are TRBV11-2 and TRBJ1-1; D unclear. The CDR3 has 13 residues. From germline, CDR1 is SGHAT and CDR2 FQNNGV. V gave up 8 bases and J gave up 2 bases, with 12 bases separating them. The CDR3 DNA is TGTGCCAGCTGCCGAGGGCGAAACACTGAAGCTTTCTTT. Protein sequence: CASCRGRNTEAFF. Full variable domain (rest looked up from reference TRBV11-2 and TRBJ1-1): EAGVAQSPRYKIIEKRQSVAFWCNPISGHATLYWYQQILGQGPKLLIQFQNNGVVDDSQLPKDRFSAERLKGVDSTLKIQPAKLEDSAVYLCASCRGRNTEAFFGQGTRLTVV.

V and J are TRBV7-9 and TRBJ2-1, with TRBD2 matching 13 bases. CDR1 and CDR2 from the germline V gene are SEHNR and FQNEAQ (reference sequence). V lost 2 bases and J lost 9; bases outside the gene matches: 4. The CDR3 spans 15 residues. The CDR3 DNA reads as TGTGCCAGCAGCTTAACTAGCGGGGGGGCCGGTGAGCAGTTCTTC. As protein: CASSLTSGGAGEQFF. Using reference TRBV7-9 and TRBJ2-1 for the parts outside the CDR3, the full variable domain is DTGVSQNPRHKITKRGQNVTFRCDPISEHNRLYWYRQTLGQGPEFLTYFQNEAQLEKSRLLSDRFSAERPKGSFSTLEIQRTEQGDSAMYLCASSLTSGGAGEQFFGPGTRLTVL.

CDR3 protein: CASSIRHLNTGELFF. The CDR3 nucleotides are TGTGCCAGTAGTATACGACACCTGAACACCGGGGAGCTGTTTTTT. The rearrangement joins TRBV19 to TRBJ2-2, with D unresolved. Per germline, CDR1 LNHDA and CDR2 SQIVND (reference sequence). The CDR3 length is 15 residues. V was cut by 2 bases and J by 1 base, with 8 bases left in between.

The rearrangement uses TRBV15 and TRBJ1-5; possibly TRBD1 for D (6 bases). V was shortened by 5 bases and J by 3 bases, with 11 bases between the two germline ends. The CDR3 totals 14 residues. Per the germline V gene, CDR1 is LNHNV and CDR2 is YYDKDF (reference sequence). The chain's CDR3 is CATSGRTVNQPQHF. The CDR3 DNA reads TGTGCCACCAGCGGTCGGACAGTCAATCAGCCCCAGCATTTT. The full variable domain, with the rest looked up from reference TRBV15 and TRBJ1-5, is DAMVIQNPRYQVTQFGKPVTLSCSQTLNHNVMYWYQQKSSQAPKLLFHYYDKDFNNEADTPDNFQSRRPNTSFCFLDIRSPGLGDTAMYLCATSGRTVNQPQHFGDGTRLSIL.